Only a few counts were recorded for the clone carrying this T cell receptor beta chain. Antigen unknown. This record comes from a study of beta chain features in type 1 diabetes. Study results and limitations: Naive, central memory and Treg TCRB repertoires seemed to resemble each other more closely in patients than they did in healthy donors. Highly expressing activated T cells could be over-counted with a cDNA template. Among patients with Type 1 diabetes, TCRB CDR3s were moderately but significantly shorter in every one of the four CD4+ subsets.

V lost 4 bases to trimming and J lost 9 bases; unmatched junction nucleotides: 6. In germline, CDR1 is MDHEN, CDR2 SYDVKM. This CDR3 comprises 13 residues. Isolated RNA was reverse transcribed in full, so expressed TCRB transcripts were sequenced. Profiled with immunoSEQ multiplex PCR; TCRdb holds only in-frame clones, not every one. The table includes around 180,000 clones, approximately 8.4% detected once. There was one heparinised blood draw per donor, averaging roughly 110 mL. Sorting of CD4+ naive, central memory, regulatory and stem cell-like memory cells was performed via CD45RO/CCR7/CD25/CD127/CD95/CD27.

The sequenced material came from central memory CD4+ T cells from blood. The receptor was isolated from a man between 18 and 29 years old with type 1 diabetes. The chain has TRBV28 and TRBJ2-3, with TRBD1 matching 8 bases. CDR3 DNA sequence: TGTGCCAGCAGTTCGTCCTACAGGGGGACGCAGTATTTT. This sequence encodes CASSSSYRGTQYF.